A single sample is the source of the 2 T cell receptor beta chains below, sequenced in a study of OX40 agonist ivuxolimab in advanced cancers. Only in-frame clones appear in the TCRdb table, and some are missing; sequencing was by immunoSEQ multiplex PCR. The sample comprises some 100,000 clones, around 80% of which are singletons, and 1.1% rests with the top ten. Source: CD4+ or CD8+ T cells sorted from blood, taken in a trial of the OX40 agonist ivuxolimab. These receptors were obtained from an adult with an advanced solid tumor such as melanoma, head and neck, liver or kidney cancer.

This chain joins TRBV7-2 and TRBJ2-7, with no clear D. Germline V gives CDR1 SGHTA, CDR2 FQGNSA. The CDR3 length is 14 residues. Trimming left V 3 bases short and J 4 bases short, with 13 bases between. CDR3 region: CASSLAVGLYEQYF. CDR3 DNA sequence: TGTGCCAGCAGCTTGGCGGTAGGTTTGTACGAGCAGTACTTC.

The gene calls are TRBV28 and TRBJ1-2; the match to TRBD1 covers 8 bases. Trimming removed 3 bases from V and 5 bases from J; junction bases left unmatched: 5. CDR1 is MDHEN, CDR2 SYDVKM, per germline. The length of the CDR3 is 14 residues. This chain's CDR3 is CASSFGQGLYGYTF. The DNA for the CDR3 is TGTGCCAGCAGTTTTGGACAGGGTCTGTATGGCTACACCTTC.